This T cell receptor (beta chain) emerged from a study of blood T cell repertoires in COVID-19. For the study at large: Samples came from the United States, Italy and Spain, spanning acute and convalescent COVID-19. Sample material is recorded as cDNA or gDNA derived from T cells, B-cell-depleted T cells, or PBMCs.

Germline CDR1 is MGHRA and CDR2 is YSYEKL. The CDR3 contains 15 residues. The germline V and J ends were trimmed by 3 bases and 2 bases, with 14 bases remaining between them. Methods used by the authors: Using reference gene primer amplification, nucleated cell counts were estimated. The method was immunoSEQ multiplex PCR; TCRdb's version includes in-frame clones alone and lacks a portion of them. V and J calls and clone size are copied from that table; D and trimming were computed from the DNA. The sample lists tens of thousands of clones, approximately 85% occurring once. J is TRBJ2-7 and V is TRBV4-1, with D unresolved. This TCR came from a human donor in a cohort sampled during active COVID-19. The sample was peripheral blood. The CDR3 DNA reads TGCGCCAGCAGCCAGCGACACTTGGTAGCCTACGAGCAGTACTTC. This codes for CASSQRHLVAYEQYF.